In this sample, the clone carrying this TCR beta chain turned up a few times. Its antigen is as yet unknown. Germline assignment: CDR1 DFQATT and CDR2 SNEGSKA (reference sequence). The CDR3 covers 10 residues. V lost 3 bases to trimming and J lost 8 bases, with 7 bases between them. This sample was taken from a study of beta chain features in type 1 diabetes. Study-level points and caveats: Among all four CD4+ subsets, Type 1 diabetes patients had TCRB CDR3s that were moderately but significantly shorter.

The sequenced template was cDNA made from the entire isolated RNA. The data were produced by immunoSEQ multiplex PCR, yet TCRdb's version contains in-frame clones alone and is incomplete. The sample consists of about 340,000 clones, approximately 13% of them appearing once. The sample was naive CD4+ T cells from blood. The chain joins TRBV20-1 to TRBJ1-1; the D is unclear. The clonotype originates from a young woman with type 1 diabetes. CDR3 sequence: CSASRLEAFF. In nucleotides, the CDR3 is TGCAGTGCTAGTAGACTCGAAGCTTTCTTT.